This T cell receptor beta chain stems from a study of CD8 T cells in ankylosing spondylitis. With regard to this clonotype: Its antigen remains unidentified.

TCRdb independently ran MiXCR on the 5' RACE reads; one entry per CDR3 protein. This table has 350,000 to 450,000 distinct CDR3 sequences, roughly 26% appearing once. Points from the study as a whole: Disease-linked clones, CD8+, were relatively rare in peripheral blood. Seemingly distinctive of ankylosing spondylitis blood was a TCR beta motif formed by eight highly homologous variants.

The CDR3 is 14 amino acids. Trimming cost V 6 bases and J 4 bases, with 12 bases left between them. Per germline, CDR1 SEHNR and CDR2 FQNEAQ (reference sequence). The specimen sequenced was blood, either unsorted or a sorted T cell fraction (not recorded which). The rearrangement links TRBV7-9 to TRBJ2-2, with D maybe TRBD2 (6 bases). The receptor's source is a male donor with ankylosing spondylitis. CDR3 in DNA: TGTGCCAGCAGGCTAGGCGGGACCACCGGGGAGCTGTTTTTT. It encodes CASRLGGTTGELFF. Variable domain in full (rest from reference TRBV7-9 and TRBJ2-2): DTGVSQNPRHKITKRGQNVTFRCDPISEHNRLYWYRQTLGQGPEFLTYFQNEAQLEKSRLLSDRFSAERPKGSFSTLEIQRTEQGDSAMYLCASRLGGTTGELFFGEGSRLTVL.